The 24 T cell receptor beta chains given below trace back to one sample, sequenced in a study of blood T cell repertoires in COVID-19. Generated by immunoSEQ multiplex PCR, the TCRdb table keeps only in-frame clones and is missing some. The table has about 240,000 clones, more than 75% seen once. Sequenced: peripheral blood. The receptors originated from a woman at least 80 years old with COVID-19, enrolled during active disease.

V usage is TRBV2 and J usage is TRBJ1-4; D is uncertain. CDR1 and CDR2 from the germline V gene are SNHLY and FYNNEI. Trimming cost V 8 bases and J 5 bases, with 12 bases left between them. This CDR3 has 13 residues. CDR3: CASDEGLNEKLFF. CDR3 sequence (DNA): TGTGCCAGCGATGAGGGCCTGAATGAAAAACTGTTTTTT.

The chain employs TRBV5-1 and TRBJ1-1; 7 nucleotides line up with TRBD1. Looked up from germline, CDR1 is SGHRS and CDR2 is YFSETQ. V lost 5 bases and J lost 2; bases outside the gene matches: 6. The CDR3 has 14 amino acids. The CDR3 nucleotides read TGCGCCAGCAGAATGGGACAGAGCAACACTGAAGCTTTCTTT. Its protein product is CASRMGQSNTEAFF.

The rearrangement uses TRBV4-1 and TRBJ1-5; D is unresolved. The CDR3 length is 16 residues. Trimming pared 0 bases from V and 6 bases from J, leaving 15 bases between. Germline assignment: CDR1 MGHRA and CDR2 YSYEKL. The CDR3 here is CASSQEGFKASQPQHF. For the CDR3, the DNA is TGCGCCAGCAGCCAAGAAGGCTTTAAAGCGAGTCAGCCCCAGCATTTT.

The V and J genes are TRBV6-4 and TRBJ1-1; 7 bases map to TRBD1. From germline, CDR1 is MRHNA and CDR2 SNTAGT. The CDR3 runs 12 residues. J was trimmed by 11 bases and V by 0 bases; bases with no gene match: 3. Written as DNA, the CDR3 is TGTGCCAGCAGTGACTCGACAGGGCGGGCTTTCTTT. This codes for CASSDSTGRAFF.

The V and J genes are TRBV7-2 and TRBJ1-1; the match to TRBD1 covers 9 bases. The CDR3 spans 13 residues. Germline assignment: CDR1 SGHTA and CDR2 FQGNSA. Losses at the gene ends were 5 bases for V and 7 bases for J; bases not matched to a gene: 5. The CDR3: CASSQGTGLEAFF. In DNA, the CDR3 is TGTGCCAGCAGCCAAGGGACAGGGCTTGAAGCTTTCTTT.

The CDR3 region is CASSYGGLGRSSYEQYF. The CDR3, as DNA: TGTGCCAGCAGTTACGGGGGACTCGGCAGATCCTCCTACGAGCAGTACTTC. V usage is TRBV6-2 or TRBV6-3 and J usage is TRBJ2-7; D is perhaps TRBD2 (6 bases). Trimming removed 2 bases at V and 0 bases at J, with 17 bases between. This CDR3 contains 17 residues. The germline gives CDR1 MNHEY, CDR2 SVGEGT.

Remarks on this clone: Other DNA variants within this sample encode the same CDR3. V usage is TRBV5-4 and J usage is TRBJ2-5; D possibly corresponds to TRBD2 (5 bases). This CDR3 has 14 residues. The V end was cut by 0 bases, the J end by 1 base, with 7 bases between. CDR1 is SGHNT and CDR2 is YYREEE in the germline V gene (reference sequence). CDR3 DNA sequence: TGTGCCAGCAGCTTGGCGGGAACCCAAGAGACCCAGTACTTC. It specifies CASSLAGTQETQYF.

The gene calls are TRBV30 and TRBJ2-7, with TRBD2 matching 8 bases. Germline assignment: CDR1 GTSNPN and CDR2 SVGIG (reference sequence). V lost 3 bases to trimming and J lost 1 base; unmatched junction nucleotides: 5. This CDR3 region has 14 residues. This chain's CDR3 is CAWRSGGLSYEQYF. In nucleotides, the CDR3 is TGTGCCTGGAGGAGCGGGGGCCTATCCTACGAGCAGTACTTC.

The rearrangement uses TRBV12-5 and TRBJ2-5; possible D gene TRBD1, 5 bases. This CDR3 region has 18 residues. In germline, CDR1 is LGHNT, CDR2 FRNRAP. The V end lost 1 base, the J end lost 2 bases, and 20 bases lay between the germline ends. CDR3 nucleotide sequence: TGTGCTAGTGGTTTGGAAAGCACAGGAATGGGGCAGCAAGAGACCCAGTACTTC. It yields the protein CASGLESTGMGQQETQYF.

The chain links TRBV3-1 (or the pseudogene TRBV3-2) to TRBJ1-2; D uncertain. Per germline, CDR1 LGHDT and CDR2 YNNKEL (reference sequence). The V gene lost 2 bases and the J gene lost 0 bases, with 7 bases spanning the gap. The CDR3 runs 14 residues. The chain's CDR3 is CASSQRTSNYGYTF. Here the CDR3 DNA reads TGTGCCAGCAGCCAACGCACTTCTAACTATGGCTACACCTTC.

V gene TRBV5-4 combines with J gene TRBJ2-2, with TRBD1 identical over 9 bases. The CDR3 consists of 17 residues. Per the germline V gene, CDR1 is SGHNT and CDR2 is YYREEE (reference sequence). V was clipped by 0 bases and J by 5 bases; unmatched bases: 8. CDR3 in DNA: TGTGCCAGCAGCTTGGCCCCGGACAGGGGAGGGACCGGGGAGCTGTTTTTT. Protein product: CASSLAPDRGGTGELFF.

A single count supports this clone. The rearrangement links TRBV24-1 to TRBJ1-2; D not resolved. The CDR3 spans 12 residues. V was cut by 4 bases and J by 4 bases, with 6 bases left in between. The germline V gene has CDR1 KGHDR and CDR2 SFDVKD. CDR3 loop: CATSDPSYGYTF. DNA of the CDR3: TGTGCCACCAGTGACCCCTCCTATGGCTACACCTTC.

V is TRBV11-2 and J is TRBJ2-3, with TRBD1 matching 8 bases. V was clipped by 3 bases and J by 6 bases; unmatched bases: 2. The CDR3 loop spans 13 amino acids. In germline, CDR1 is SGHAT, CDR2 FQNNGV. Here the CDR3 DNA reads TGTGCCAGCAGCTTGGACAGGGCCGATACGCAGTATTTT. This encodes CASSLDRADTQYF.

The CDR3 region is CASSQETPRQGIYEQYF. The CDR3 bases are TGCGCCAGCAGCCAAGAAACCCCCCGACAGGGGATCTACGAGCAGTACTTC. This chain joins TRBV4-1 and TRBJ2-7; 8 bases align to TRBD1. The CDR3 has 17 amino acids. J was trimmed by 3 bases and V by 0 bases; bases with no gene match: 10. Germline V gives CDR1 MGHRA, CDR2 YSYEKL.

V usage is TRBV5-1 and J usage is TRBJ1-2; D not resolved. V lost 2 bases, J lost 9 bases, and 11 bases lay in between. CDR3 length: 12 amino acids. Germline lookup yields CDR1 SGHRS and CDR2 YFSETQ. CDR3 in DNA: TGCGCCAGCAGCTTAGATGGTGCGAGCTACACCTTC. Protein sequence: CASSLDGASYTF.

The chain employs TRBV18 and TRBJ2-4; the D gene is possibly TRBD2 (6 bases). The germline V and J ends were trimmed by 2 bases and 6 bases, with 11 bases remaining between them. Germline lookup yields CDR1 KGHSH and CDR2 LQKENI. This CDR3 region has 14 residues. This chain's CDR3 is CASSPETRGNIQYF. As DNA, the CDR3 is TGTGCCAGCTCACCAGAGACTAGAGGAAACATTCAGTACTTC.

The chain has TRBV24-1 and TRBJ2-1, with 16 bases that match TRBD2. Trimming at V came to 2 bases and at J to 7 bases, leaving 7 bases not matched to a gene. Germline V lookup: CDR1 KGHDR, CDR2 SFDVKD. CDR3 length equals 18 residues. The CDR3 nucleotides read TGTGCCACCAGTGATTCGGGACTAGCGGGAGGGCCGGATAATGAGCAGTTCTTC. Its translation is CATSDSGLAGGPDNEQFF.

The chain uses TRBV10-3 and TRBJ2-7; 8 nucleotides agree with TRBD1. The CDR3 contains 15 residues. Germline V CDR1 and CDR2: ENHRY, SYGVKD. Trimming cost V 6 bases and J 6 bases; bases outside gene matches: 13. The CDR3 bases are TGTGCCATCAGCGCTCTCAGGACAGGGTTGGGCGAGCAGTACTTC. Protein sequence: CAISALRTGLGEQYF.

A few counts support this clone. The chain's CDR3 is CASSLSGWDTQYF. The CDR3 DNA follows: TGTGCCAGCAGTTTATCAGGGTGGGATACGCAGTATTTT. The chain couples TRBV12-3 or TRBV12-4 to TRBJ2-3; tentatively, D is TRBD1 (5 bases). The CDR3 has 13 residues. Trimming took 2 bases from V and 6 from J, leaving 9 bases between them.

This clone was observed a single time. The chain has TRBV5-1 and TRBJ2-5; possible D gene TRBD2, 6 bases. The CDR3 consists of 15 residues. V lost 6 bases to trimming and J lost 0 bases, with 15 bases between them. CDR1 SGHRS and CDR2 YFSETQ come from the germline V gene. The CDR3 sequence: CASKRGGVYQETQYF. The CDR3 nucleotides read TGCGCCAGCAAGAGAGGAGGGGTGTACCAAGAGACCCAGTACTTC.

The chain recombines TRBV7-9 with TRBJ2-1; D is possibly TRBD2 (6 bases). The CDR3 spans 16 residues. Germline V gene lookup returns CDR1 SEHNR and CDR2 FQNEAQ (reference sequence). Trimming stripped 5 bases from V and 6 bases from J, with 20 bases between. In DNA form, the CDR3 reads TGTGCCAGCAGCCGAGGAGGGGAACTAGGATTCAATGAGCAGTTCTTC. Residues: CASSRGGELGFNEQFF.

This chain links TRBV5-8 with TRBJ2-1, with 7 positions matching TRBD1. The V and J ends lost 3 bases and 0 bases, in that order; junction bases with no gene match: 3. Per germline, CDR1 SGHTS and CDR2 YDEGEE. This CDR3 is 15 amino acids long. The CDR3 reads CASSSWTGSYNEQFF. Written as DNA, the CDR3 is TGTGCCAGCAGCTCATGGACAGGCTCCTACAATGAGCAGTTCTTC.

V usage is TRBV7-2 and J usage is TRBJ1-5, with TRBD1 matching 7 bases. V trimming: 3 bases; J trimming: 3 bases; junction bases outside the gene matches: 5. Germline CDR1 is SGHTA and CDR2 is FQGNSA. The CDR3 loop spans 15 amino acids. CDR3 in amino acids: CASSLGGQTNQPQHF. The CDR3 DNA follows: TGTGCCAGCAGCTTGGGGGGACAGACCAATCAGCCCCAGCATTTT.

This chain connects TRBV12-3 or TRBV12-4 to TRBJ1-1; a weak D match, TRBD1 (5 bases). V was clipped by 3 bases and J by 7 bases, with 12 bases between them. The CDR3 runs 13 residues. DNA for the CDR3: TGTGCCAGCAGTTTTGGCAGGGCTGTTGAAGCTTTCTTT. This translates into CASSFGRAVEAFF.